This T cell receptor beta chain is drawn from a study of cytotoxic CD8 clonotypes in ibrutinib-treated CLL. Broader study findings: Higher circulating CD8+ T-cell counts strongly accompanied higher baseline clonality, above age-matched healthy donors. Whereas clonality rose at ibrutinib response, it declined toward baseline at progression. Public clonotypes (which were uncommon) either contracted or remained stable on treatment.

T cells were sequenced at a targeted depth of 1 in 200,000 to 1 in 1 million. Assay used: immunoSEQ multiplex PCR; TCRdb lists only in-frame clones, some missing. This sample yields fewer than 400,000 clones, of which roughly two thirds are seen a single time; roughly 6.3% belongs to the top ten. Note on this clone: The antigen is unknown.

The CDR3 runs to 14 residues. Germline CDR1 is MNHNS and CDR2 is SASEGT. V lost 5 bases and J lost 2, with 12 bases in between. This TCR came from a human donor with chronic lymphocytic leukemia. Sequences were derived from PBMCs, sampled after 36 months of ibrutinib treatment. V is TRBV6-1 and J is TRBJ1-1; D perhaps matches TRBD1 (5 bases). The CDR3 DNA sequence: TGTGCCAGCAGTTTCCGGGGGGTCAACACTGAAGCTTTCTTT. The encoded protein is CASSFRGVNTEAFF.